This TCR beta chain was retrieved from a study of identical twins. Findings and caveats of the study: Beta clonotypes that were abundant in cord blood contained fewer insertions, a pattern absent from memory repertoires. Monozygotic twins shared more out-of-frame TCR alpha than recombination models predicted.

As for this clonotype: Its antigen is unidentified.

The germline V gene has CDR1 SGHTA and CDR2 FQGNSA. Between the trimmed V and J ends, which lost 4 bases and 5 bases, there was a span of 15 bases. This CDR3 is 14 amino acids long. Each cDNA held unique molecular identifiers, and template switching gave it a universal primer site. TCRdb analysed the 5' RACE reads with MiXCR anew, one entry per CDR3 protein. Of around 570,000 distinct CDR3 sequences in the sample, approximately 9.6% were seen once. The same specimen was also included in a second study, on yellow fever vaccine responses in identical twins.

The chain employs TRBV7-2 and TRBJ2-7; perhaps TRBD2 as D (5 bases). This TCR derives from a young woman in good health. Input material: PBMCs. DNA of the CDR3: TGTGCCAGCAGCTCTAGCCGACCGGAGGACGAGCAGTACTTC. It yields the protein CASSSSRPEDEQYF.